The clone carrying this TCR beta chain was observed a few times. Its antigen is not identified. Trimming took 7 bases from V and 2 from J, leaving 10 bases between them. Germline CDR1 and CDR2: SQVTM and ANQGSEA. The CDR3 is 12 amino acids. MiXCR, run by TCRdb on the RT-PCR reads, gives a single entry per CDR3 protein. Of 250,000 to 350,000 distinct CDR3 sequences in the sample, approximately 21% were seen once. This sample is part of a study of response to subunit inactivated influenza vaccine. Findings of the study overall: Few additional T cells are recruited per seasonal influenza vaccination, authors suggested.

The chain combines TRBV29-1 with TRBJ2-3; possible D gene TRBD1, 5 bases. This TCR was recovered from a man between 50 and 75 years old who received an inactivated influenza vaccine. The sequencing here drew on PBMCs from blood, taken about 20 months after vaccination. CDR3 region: CSELGVTDTQYF. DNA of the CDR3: TGCAGCGAGCTAGGGGTCACAGATACGCAGTATTTT.